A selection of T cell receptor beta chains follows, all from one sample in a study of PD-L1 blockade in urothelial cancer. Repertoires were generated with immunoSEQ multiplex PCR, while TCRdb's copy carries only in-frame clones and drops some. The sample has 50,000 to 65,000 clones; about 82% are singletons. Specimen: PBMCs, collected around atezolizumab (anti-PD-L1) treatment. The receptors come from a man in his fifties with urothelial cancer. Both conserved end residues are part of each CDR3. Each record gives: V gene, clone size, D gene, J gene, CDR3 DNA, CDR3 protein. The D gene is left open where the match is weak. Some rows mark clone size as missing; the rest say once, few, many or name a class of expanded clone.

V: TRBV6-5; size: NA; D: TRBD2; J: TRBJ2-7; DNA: TGTGCCAGCAGTTACTCTCGGGGGGTTAAGTCCTACGAGCAGTACTTC; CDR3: CASSYSRGVKSYEQYF
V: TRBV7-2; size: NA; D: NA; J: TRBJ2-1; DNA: TGTGCCAGCAGCTTAGTGGGTCGGAACAGCAATGAGCAGTTCTTC; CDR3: CASSLVGRNSNEQFF
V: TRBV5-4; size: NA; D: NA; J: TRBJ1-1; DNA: TGTGCCAGCAGCCCATCTCGGAGGGATCCGAGAAACACTGAAGCTTTCTTT; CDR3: CASSPSRRDPRNTEAFF
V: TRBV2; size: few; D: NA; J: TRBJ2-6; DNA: TGTGCCAGTCTCAGGGGTAGTGGGGCCAACGTCCTGACTTTC; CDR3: CASLRGSGANVLTF
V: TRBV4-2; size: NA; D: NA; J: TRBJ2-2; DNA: TGTGCCAGCAGCCATGGCCGTTCACTAGTTTCCGGGGAGCTGTTTTTT; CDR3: CASSHGRSLVSGELFF
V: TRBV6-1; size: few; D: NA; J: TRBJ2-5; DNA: TGTGCCAGCAGTGAAGCACCGGGGGTTAGGGAGACCCAGTACTTC; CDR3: CASSEAPGVRETQYF
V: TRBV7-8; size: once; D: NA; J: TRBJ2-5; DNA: TGTGCCAGCAGCTTAGGAATACAGCAAGAGACCCAGTACTTC; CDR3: CASSLGIQQETQYF
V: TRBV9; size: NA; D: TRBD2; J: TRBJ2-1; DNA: TGTGCCAGCAGCGCGGGACTAGCGGGGTACAATGAGCAGTTCTTC; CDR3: CASSAGLAGYNEQFF
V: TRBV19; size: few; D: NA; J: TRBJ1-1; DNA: TGTGCCAGTAGTGAGGACACTGAAGCTTTCTTT; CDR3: CASSEDTEAFF
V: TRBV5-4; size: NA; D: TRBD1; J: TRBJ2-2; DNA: TGTGCCAGCAGTGGCCGGGACAGGGCGGACGGGGAGCTGTTTTTT; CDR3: CASSGRDRADGELFF
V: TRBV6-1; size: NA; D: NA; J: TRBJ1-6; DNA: TGTGCCAGCACCGGACAGCTAAATAATTCACCCCTCCACTTT; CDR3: CASTGQLNNSPLHF
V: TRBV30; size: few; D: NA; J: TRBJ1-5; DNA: TGTGCCTGGAGTGGAGCGGGGGGGAAGGGTTATAGCAATCAGCCCCAGCATTTT; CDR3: CAWSGAGGKGYSNQPQHF
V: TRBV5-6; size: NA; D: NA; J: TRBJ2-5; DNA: TGTGCCAGCAGCACCTCCGGGGAGACCCAGTACTTC; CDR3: CASSTSGETQYF
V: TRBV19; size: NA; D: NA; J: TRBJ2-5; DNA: TGTGCCAGTACCTTCACGGCAGGAGAGACCCAGTACTTC; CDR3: CASTFTAGETQYF
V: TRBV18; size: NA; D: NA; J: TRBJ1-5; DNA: TGTGCCAGCTCAATTGGGACAAACAATCAGCCCCAGCATTTT; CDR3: CASSIGTNNQPQHF
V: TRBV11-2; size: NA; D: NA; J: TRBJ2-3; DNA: TGTGCCAGCAGCCCCACAACAGATACGCAGTATTTT; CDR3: CASSPTTDTQYF
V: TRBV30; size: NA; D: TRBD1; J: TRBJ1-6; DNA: TGTGCCTGCCGAGCCGGGACAGGGGGCTGGAATAGAAATTCACCCCTCCACTTT; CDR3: CACRAGTGGWNRNSPLHF
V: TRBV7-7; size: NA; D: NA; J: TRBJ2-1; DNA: TGTGCTAGCAGCCCAACAGGAGGGGCCGGGACGCTGCAGTTCTTC; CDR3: CASSPTGGAGTLQFF
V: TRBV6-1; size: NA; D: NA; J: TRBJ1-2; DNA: TGTGCCAGCAGTGGAGTTGGCGGGGCACCGAACTATGGCTACACCTTC; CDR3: CASSGVGGAPNYGYTF
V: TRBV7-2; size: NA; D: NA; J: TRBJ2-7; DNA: TGTGCCAGCAGCTTAGTGGGGCCGGCCTACGAGCAGTACTTC; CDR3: CASSLVGPAYEQYF
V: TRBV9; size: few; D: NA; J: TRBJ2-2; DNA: TGTGCCAGCAGCGAGAGGTTAACCGGGGAGCTGTTTTTT; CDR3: CASSERLTGELFF
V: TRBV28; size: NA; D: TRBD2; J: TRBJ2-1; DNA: TGTGCCAGCATCAAGCGGGATTCCTACAATGAGCAGTTCTTC; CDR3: CASIKRDSYNEQFF
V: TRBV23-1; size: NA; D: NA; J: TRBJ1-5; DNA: TGCGCCAGCAGGGGGGGATCCCCCGGCAATCAGCCCCAGCATTTT; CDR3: CASRGGSPGNQPQHF
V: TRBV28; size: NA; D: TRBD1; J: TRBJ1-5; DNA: TGTGCCAGCCACCGGGACAGGGGTCTTCAGCCCCAGCATTTT; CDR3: CASHRDRGLQPQHF
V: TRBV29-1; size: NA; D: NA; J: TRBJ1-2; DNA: TGCAGCGTTGTTCGGCAGGGGCCGGAATATGGCTACACCTTC; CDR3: CSVVRQGPEYGYTF
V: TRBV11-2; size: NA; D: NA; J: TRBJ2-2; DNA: TGTGCCAGCAGCTTAGGTAGTAACACCGGGGAGCTGTTTTTT; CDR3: CASSLGSNTGELFF
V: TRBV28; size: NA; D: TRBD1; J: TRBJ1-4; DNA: TGTGCCAGCAGCCCTACAGGGGGCGTTAATGAAAAACTGTTTTTT; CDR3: CASSPTGGVNEKLFF
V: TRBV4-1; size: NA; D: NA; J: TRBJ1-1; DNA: TGCGCCAGCAGCCAAGGAGCGGGGGGGGGTTCGAACACTGAAGCCTTCTTT; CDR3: CASSQGAGGGSNTEAFF
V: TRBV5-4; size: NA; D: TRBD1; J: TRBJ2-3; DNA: TGTGCCAGCAGCTTGGGTGGGACAGACCCGACGACGCAGTATTTT; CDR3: CASSLGGTDPTTQYF
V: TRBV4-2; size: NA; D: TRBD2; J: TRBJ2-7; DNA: TGTGCCAGCAGCCAAGTTGCGGCGGGAGGAAAATACGAGCAGTACTTC; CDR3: CASSQVAAGGKYEQYF
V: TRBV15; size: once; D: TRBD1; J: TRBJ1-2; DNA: TGTGCCACCAGCAGAGGACAGGGGGCTAGGTATGGCTACACCTTC; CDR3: CATSRGQGARYGYTF
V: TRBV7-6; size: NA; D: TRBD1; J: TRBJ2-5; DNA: TGTGCCAGCAGCCCCGGACAGGGGGTAGAGACCCAGTACTTC; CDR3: CASSPGQGVETQYF
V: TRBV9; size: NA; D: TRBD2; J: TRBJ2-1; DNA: TGTGCCAGCAGCGTACGGTCTGAGACTAGCGGGCAGTACAATGAGCAGTTCTTC; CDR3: CASSVRSETSGQYNEQFF
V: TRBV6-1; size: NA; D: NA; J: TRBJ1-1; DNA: TGTGCCAGCAGTAACGCGGGGGCGAACACTGAAGCTTTCTTT; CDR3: CASSNAGANTEAFF
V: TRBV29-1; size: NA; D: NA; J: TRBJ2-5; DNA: TGCAGCGTCCGGACAGATTCAGATACCCAGTACTTC; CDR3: CSVRTDSDTQYF
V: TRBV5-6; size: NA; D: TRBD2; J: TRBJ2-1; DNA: TGTGCCAGCAGCTTGTCAAGCGGGAGGGGCCACTTAAACTACAATGAGCAGTTCTTC; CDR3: CASSLSSGRGHLNYNEQFF
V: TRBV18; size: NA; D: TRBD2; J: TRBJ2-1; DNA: TGTGCCAGCTCACCGAGGGGGCTAGCGGGGACCTACAATGAGCAGTTCTTC; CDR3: CASSPRGLAGTYNEQFF
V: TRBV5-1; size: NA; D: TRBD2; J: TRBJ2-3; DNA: TGCGCCAGCAGCTCCACCGGGACTAACCCCACAGATACGCAGTATTTT; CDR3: CASSSTGTNPTDTQYF
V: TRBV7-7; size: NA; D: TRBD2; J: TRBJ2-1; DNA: TGTGCTAGCAGCTTAGCGGGAGGGCAAAATGAGCAGTTCTTC; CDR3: CASSLAGGQNEQFF
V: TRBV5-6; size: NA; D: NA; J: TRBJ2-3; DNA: TGTGCCAGCAGCTCGAGGCCCCAGTCAGATACGCAGTATTTT; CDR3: CASSSRPQSDTQYF
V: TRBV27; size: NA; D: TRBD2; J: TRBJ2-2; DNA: TGTGCCAGCAGTAATACCAAGGGACTAGCCGCGAACACCGGGGAGCTGTTTTTT; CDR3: CASSNTKGLAANTGELFF
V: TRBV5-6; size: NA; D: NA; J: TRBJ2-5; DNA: TGTGCCAGCAGCTTGGGAGGGCGAGAGACCCAGTACTTC; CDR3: CASSLGGRETQYF
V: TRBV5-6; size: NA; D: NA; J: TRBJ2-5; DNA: TGTGCCAGCAGCTTGTTCTTATCCCCAGGGGCGACCCAGTACTTC; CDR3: CASSLFLSPGATQYF
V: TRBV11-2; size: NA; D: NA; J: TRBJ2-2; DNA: TGTGCCAGCAGACCCCAAGCGCAGGGGGAGCTGTTTTTT; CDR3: CASRPQAQGELFF
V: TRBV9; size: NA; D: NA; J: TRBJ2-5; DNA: TGTGCCAGCAGCGTAGACTGGGACAAGACCCAGTACTTC; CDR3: CASSVDWDKTQYF
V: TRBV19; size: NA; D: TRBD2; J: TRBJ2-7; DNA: TGTGCCAGTAGTAAGTCGGGACTAGGCCCCTACGAGCAGTACTTC; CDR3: CASSKSGLGPYEQYF
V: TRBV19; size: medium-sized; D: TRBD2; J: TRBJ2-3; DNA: TGTGCCAGTAGTCTGGGGGAGGGTACAGATACGCAGTATTTT; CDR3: CASSLGEGTDTQYF
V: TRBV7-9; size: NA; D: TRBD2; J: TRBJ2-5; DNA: TGTGCCAGCAGCTCTCAGCGGGAGGGCCTAGAGACCCAGTACTTC; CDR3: CASSSQREGLETQYF
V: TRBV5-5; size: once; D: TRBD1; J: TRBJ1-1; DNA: TGTGCCAGCAGCCGACAGGGATACACTGAAGCTTTCTTT; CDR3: CASSRQGYTEAFF
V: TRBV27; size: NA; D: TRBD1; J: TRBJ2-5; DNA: TGTGCCAGCAGTCGGACAGGGCACCAAGAGACCCAGTACTTC; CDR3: CASSRTGHQETQYF
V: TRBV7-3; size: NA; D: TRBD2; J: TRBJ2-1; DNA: TGTGCCAGCAGCTTAGTGGGACTAGCGGGAGCGTTTGAGAATGAGCAGTTCTTC; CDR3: CASSLVGLAGAFENEQFF
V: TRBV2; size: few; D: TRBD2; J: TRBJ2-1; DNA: TGTGCCAGCAGACCCACTAGCGGGAGGGGCTATGAGCAGTTCTTC; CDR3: CASRPTSGRGYEQFF
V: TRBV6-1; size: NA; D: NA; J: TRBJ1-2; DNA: TGTGCCAGCAGTGAATGGGTGGGGGGAAAGTCTAACTATGGCTACACCTTC; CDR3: CASSEWVGGKSNYGYTF
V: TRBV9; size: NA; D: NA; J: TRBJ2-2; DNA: TGTGCCAGCAGCGTTGATGTGAGGGCGAACACCGGGGAGCTGTTTTTT; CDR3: CASSVDVRANTGELFF
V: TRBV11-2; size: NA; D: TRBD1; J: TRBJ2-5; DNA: TGTGCCAGCAGCAGTCGTTGGCAGGGGGCTCGGATGCAAGAGACCCAGTACTTC; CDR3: CASSSRWQGARMQETQYF
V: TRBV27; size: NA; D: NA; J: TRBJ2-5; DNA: TGTGCCAGCAGTGGTACTAGGCAGACCCAGTACTTC; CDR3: CASSGTRQTQYF
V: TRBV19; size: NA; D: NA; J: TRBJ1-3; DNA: TGTGCCAGTACCCGGGGTTCCGGAAACACCATATATTTT; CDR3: CASTRGSGNTIYF